This entry is about one T cell receptor beta chain. The CDR3 has 12 amino acids. Trimming left V 7 bases short and J 8 bases short, with 14 bases between. Germline values: CDR1 LNHDA, CDR2 SQIVND (reference sequence). Here immunoSEQ multiplex PCR was the method, and the copy in TCRdb shows in-frame clones only, minus some. In the table there are some 290,000 clones, over 90% of which are singletons. These data originate in a study of blood T cell repertoires in COVID-19. The rearrangement links TRBV19 to TRBJ1-2; D is uncertain. The sequence came from a woman aged 30 to 39 who had been exposed to COVID-19. The sequenced sample consisted of PBMCs or T cells enriched from blood (not recorded which). The CDR3 region is CASTMGPMGYTF. DNA for the CDR3: TGTGCCAGTACCATGGGCCCGATGGGCTACACCTTC.